The 16 T cell receptor beta chains presented below share a single source sample, sequenced in a study of post-analysis software for immune sequencing data. Overall study findings and caveats: Patients showed TRBV5-6, TRBV5-1 and TRBV20-1 among five TRBV segments more frequent than in controls.

The antigens these receptors bind are not known. Every TCR beta cDNA library bore unique molecular identifiers. Using its own MiXCR run on the PCR reads, TCRdb lists one record per CDR3 protein. The sample records about 800,000 distinct CDR3 sequences, around 27% being singletons. The sequencing sample was made of blood. The receptors shown here come from a girl between 5 and 17 years old with multiple sclerosis.

This clonotype was counted a few times. This chain links TRBV12-3 or TRBV12-4 with TRBJ2-7, with D possibly being TRBD2 (5 bases). This CDR3 comprises 14 residues. V was cut by 5 bases and J by 6 bases, with 17 bases left in between. Written as DNA, the CDR3 is TGTGCCAGCAGTCCCGGCTCTAACAGCGGCGAGCAGTACTTC. It encodes CASSPGSNSGEQYF.

This clonotype was picked up a small number of times. This chain joins TRBV6-5 and TRBJ1-5, with D possibly matching TRBD1 (5 bases). This CDR3 is 16 amino acids long. The V end lost 0 bases, the J end lost 6 bases, and 15 bases lay between the germline ends. Germline V CDR1 and CDR2: MNHEY, SVGAGI. The CDR3 sequence: CASSYSGPSLSQPQHF. As DNA, the CDR3 is TGTGCCAGCAGTTACTCGGGACCGTCTCTTTCTCAGCCCCAGCATTTT.

This clonotype turned up a few times. The chain joins TRBV5-4 to TRBJ1-2, with 10 bases matching TRBD1. From germline, CDR1 is SGHNT and CDR2 YYREEE (reference sequence). The CDR3 totals 15 residues. Unmatched junction bases numbered 8, after V lost 5 bases and J lost 4 bases. CDR3 coding DNA: TGTGCCAGCAGTTTCGGGACAGGGGCGATCTATGGCTACACCTTC. Translation gives CASSFGTGAIYGYTF.

This chain connects TRBV10-3 to TRBJ2-1; 8 bases map to TRBD2. V shed 2 bases, J shed 0 bases, and the junction held 9 bases outside the gene matches. Germline V lookup: CDR1 ENHRY, CDR2 SYGVKD. This CDR3 is 18 amino acids long. The CDR3 sequence: CAISEVGSGMSSYNEQFF. Written as DNA, the CDR3 is TGTGCCATCAGTGAGGTTGGTAGCGGGATGAGCTCCTACAATGAGCAGTTCTTC.

This clonotype was seen a handful of times. The germline gene is not matched at one end of the junction; a read error may be the cause. The chain links TRBV7-2 to TRBJ1-2, with D possibly matching TRBD1 (5 bases). The germline V gene has CDR1 SGHTA and CDR2 FQGNSA. This CDR3 contains 12 residues. CDR3 bases: TGTGCCAGCAGCCGAGATCAAACAGGCTGCACCTTC. Its translation: CASSRDQTGCTF.

J is TRBJ2-5 and V is TRBV28; D may be TRBD1 (5 bases). Germline V gene lookup returns CDR1 MDHEN and CDR2 SYDVKM. Deletions cut 6 bases from V and 11 bases from J, with 22 bases between. CDR3 length: 14 residues. DNA for the CDR3: TGTGCCAGCAGCCCTGGGTCAGGGCACTATGGGCAGTACTTC. It is translated as CASSPGSGHYGQYF.

The chain carries TRBV9 and TRBJ2-7; possibly TRBD2 for D (7 bases). The CDR3 runs to 15 residues. The V end was cut by 3 bases, the J end by 7 bases, with 20 bases between. Germline lookup yields CDR1 SGDLS and CDR2 YYNGEE. CDR3 protein: CASSARGGRTGEQYF. The CDR3 coding sequence is TGTGCCAGCAGCGCAAGGGGGGGGAGAACAGGGGAGCAGTACTTC.

The chain uses TRBV6-5 and TRBJ1-1, with a tentative D call TRBD1 (5 bases). V lost 2 bases and J lost 0, with 7 bases in between. The germline CDR1 and CDR2 sequences are MNHEY and SVGAGI. This CDR3 contains 14 residues. CDR3: CASSYGTVNTEAFF. The CDR3 DNA follows: TGTGCCAGCAGTTACGGGACTGTGAACACTGAAGCTTTCTTT.

CDR3 protein: CASSSPRGQGSGYTF. The CDR3 DNA follows: TGTGCCAGCAGTTCCCCTCGGGGACAGGGGAGCGGCTACACCTTC. The chain links TRBV28 to TRBJ1-2; TRBD1 agrees at 10 bases. CDR1 and CDR2 (germline): MDHEN, SYDVKM. J lost 8 bases, V lost 4 bases, and 10 bases had no gene match. The CDR3 loop spans 15 amino acids.

This clonotype turned up a few times. This chain joins TRBV20-1 and TRBJ2-7; 12 bases are a match to TRBD1. V dropped 5 bases and J dropped 5; count of bases not matched to a gene: 7. Germline CDR1 is DFQATT and CDR2 is SNEGSKA (reference sequence). The CDR3 loop spans 14 amino acids. In DNA, the CDR3 is TGCAGTGCTGGGGGGGACAGGGGGCTCGACGAGCAGTACTTC. Translating it yields CSAGGDRGLDEQYF.

This chain links TRBV7-9 with TRBJ1-6, with unresolved D. Between the trimmed V and J ends, which lost 8 bases and 7 bases, there was a span of 9 bases. Germline CDR1 and CDR2: SEHNR and FQNEAQ (reference sequence). The CDR3 is made up of 12 amino acids. The DNA of the CDR3 is TGTGCCAGCGGGAACGTGAATTCACCCCTCCACTTT. Amino acids: CASGNVNSPLHF.

The chain combines TRBV5-1 with TRBJ2-7; D is unclear. Per germline, CDR1 SGHRS and CDR2 YFSETQ. V was shortened by 4 bases and J by 4 bases, with 18 bases between the two germline ends. There are 15 residues in the CDR3. CDR3 DNA: TGCGCCAGCAGCCTCGACCCGGGCACCCCGTACGAGCAGTACTTC. This sequence encodes CASSLDPGTPYEQYF.

The V gene is TRBV29-1, the J gene TRBJ2-5; 7 nucleotides line up with TRBD2. V shed 4 bases, J shed 11 bases, and the junction held 16 bases outside the gene matches. The CDR3 covers 14 residues. Germline CDR1 and CDR2: SQVTM and ANQGSEA. CDR3 sequence reads: CSVVAGVSYNEQYF. The CDR3 DNA follows: TGCAGCGTTGTTGCGGGAGTATCCTACAATGAGCAGTACTTC. Using reference TRBV29-1 and TRBJ2-5 for the parts outside the CDR3, the full variable domain is SAVISQKPSRDICQRGTSLTIQCQVDSQVTMMFWYRQQPGQSLTLIATANQGSEATYESGFVIDKFPISRPNLTFSTLTVSNMSPEDSSIYLCSVVAGVSYNEQYFGPGTRLLVL.

This sequence joins TRBV5-5 and TRBJ1-4; D ambiguous. V was pared by 0 bases and J by 7 bases, with 10 bases between. The CDR3 sequence is 14 residues long. Germline lookup yields CDR1 SGHKS and CDR2 YYEKEE (reference sequence). CDR3 DNA sequence: TGTGCCAGCAGCTTGGAAGGGTTGGCTGAAAAACTGTTTTTT. Encoded protein: CASSLEGLAEKLFF.

This chain connects TRBV5-1 to TRBJ2-4; the D gene is possibly TRBD1 (5 bases). This CDR3 has 15 amino acids. Germline CDR1 and CDR2: SGHRS and YFSETQ. The V gene lost 4 bases and the J gene lost 0 bases, with 11 bases spanning the gap. The CDR3 sequence is CASSDSPLAKNIQYF. DNA for the CDR3: TGCGCCAGCAGCGACAGCCCCTTAGCCAAAAACATTCAGTACTTC.

V usage is TRBV16 and J usage is TRBJ2-5; 10 nucleotides agree with TRBD1. The CDR3 spans 18 residues. J gave up 5 bases and V 2 bases, and 14 bases lay outside the gene matches. From germline, CDR1 is KGHSY and CDR2 FQNENV. The CDR3 DNA reads as TGTGCCAGCAGCCAAACCACCACCCGGGACAGGGGCAGGGAGACCCAGTACTTC. It translates to CASSQTTTRDRGRETQYF.